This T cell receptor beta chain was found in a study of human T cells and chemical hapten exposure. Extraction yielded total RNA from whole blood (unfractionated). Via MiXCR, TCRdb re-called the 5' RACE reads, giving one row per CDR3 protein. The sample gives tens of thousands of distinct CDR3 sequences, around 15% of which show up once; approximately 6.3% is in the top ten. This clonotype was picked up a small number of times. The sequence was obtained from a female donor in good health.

The CDR3 spells CSVADGLLGNQPQHF. CDR3 DNA: TGCAGCGTGGCGGACGGACTACTGGGCAATCAGCCCCAGCATTTT. The V and J genes are TRBV29-1 and TRBJ1-5; no definite D call. From germline, CDR1 is SQVTM and CDR2 ANQGSEA. The CDR3 is 15 residues long. The V and J ends lost 6 bases and 2 bases respectively, with 17 bases between them.